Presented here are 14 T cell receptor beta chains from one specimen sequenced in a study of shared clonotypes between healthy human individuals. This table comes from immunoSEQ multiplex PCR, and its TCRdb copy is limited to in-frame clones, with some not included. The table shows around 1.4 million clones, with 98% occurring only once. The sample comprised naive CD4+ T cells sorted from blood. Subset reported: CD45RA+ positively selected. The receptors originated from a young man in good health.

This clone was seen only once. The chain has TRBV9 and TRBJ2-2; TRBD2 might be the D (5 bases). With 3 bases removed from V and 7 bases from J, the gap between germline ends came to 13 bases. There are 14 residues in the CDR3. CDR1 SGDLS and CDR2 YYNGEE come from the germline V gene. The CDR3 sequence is CASSATRYDGELFF. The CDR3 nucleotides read TGTGCCAGCAGCGCCACTAGGTACGACGGGGAGCTGTTTTTT.

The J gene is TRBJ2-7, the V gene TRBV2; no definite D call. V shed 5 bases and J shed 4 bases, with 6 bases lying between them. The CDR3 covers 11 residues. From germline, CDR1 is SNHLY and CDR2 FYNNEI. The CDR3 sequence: CASSRSYEQYF. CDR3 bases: TGTGCCAGCAGTCGGTCGTACGAGCAGTACTTC.

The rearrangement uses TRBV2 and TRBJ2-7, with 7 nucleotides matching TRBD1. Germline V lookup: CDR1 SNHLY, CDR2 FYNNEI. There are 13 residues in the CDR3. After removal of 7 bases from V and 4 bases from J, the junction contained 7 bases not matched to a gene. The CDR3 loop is CASKPGQKYEQYF. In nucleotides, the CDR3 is TGTGCCAGCAAACCGGGACAGAAGTACGAGCAGTACTTC.

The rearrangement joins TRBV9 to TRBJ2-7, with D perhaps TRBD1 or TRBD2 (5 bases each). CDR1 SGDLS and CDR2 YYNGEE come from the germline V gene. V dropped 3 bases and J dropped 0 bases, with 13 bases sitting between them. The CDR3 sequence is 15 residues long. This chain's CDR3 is CASSARDELSYEQYF. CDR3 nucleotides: TGTGCCAGCAGCGCACGGGACGAACTCTCCTACGAGCAGTACTTC.

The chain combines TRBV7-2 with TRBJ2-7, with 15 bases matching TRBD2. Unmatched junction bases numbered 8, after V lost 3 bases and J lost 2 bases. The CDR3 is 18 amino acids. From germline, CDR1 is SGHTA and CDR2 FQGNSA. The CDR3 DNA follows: TGTGCCAGCAGCTTCGGACTAGCGGGAGGGCCGAGGACCTACGAGCAGTACTTC. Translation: CASSFGLAGGPRTYEQYF.

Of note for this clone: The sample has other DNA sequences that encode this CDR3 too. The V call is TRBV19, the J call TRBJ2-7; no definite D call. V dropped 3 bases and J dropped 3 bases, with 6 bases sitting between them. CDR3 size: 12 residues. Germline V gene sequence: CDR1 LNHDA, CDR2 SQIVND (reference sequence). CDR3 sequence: CASSISGYEQYF. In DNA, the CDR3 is TGTGCCAGTAGTATCTCAGGCTACGAGCAGTACTTC.

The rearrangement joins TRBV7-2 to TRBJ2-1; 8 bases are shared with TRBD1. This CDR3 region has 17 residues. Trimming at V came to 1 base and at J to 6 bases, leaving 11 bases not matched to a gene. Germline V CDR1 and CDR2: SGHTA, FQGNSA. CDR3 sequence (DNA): TGTGCCAGCAGCTTAGAAGCGGACAGGGTTTTCGTCAATGAGCAGTTCTTC. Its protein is CASSLEADRVFVNEQFF.

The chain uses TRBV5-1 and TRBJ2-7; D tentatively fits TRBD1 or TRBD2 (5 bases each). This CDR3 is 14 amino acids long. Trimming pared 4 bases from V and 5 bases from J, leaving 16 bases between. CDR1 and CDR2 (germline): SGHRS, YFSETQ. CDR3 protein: CASSNTGTTNEQYF. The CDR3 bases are TGCGCCAGCAGCAATACCGGGACCACGAACGAGCAGTACTTC. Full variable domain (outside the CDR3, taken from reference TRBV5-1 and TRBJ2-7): KAGVTQTPRYLIKTRGQQVTLSCSPISGHRSVSWYQQTPGQGLQFLFEYFSETQRNKGNFPGRFSGRQFSNSRSEMNVSTLELGDSALYLCASSNTGTTNEQYFGPGTRLTVT.

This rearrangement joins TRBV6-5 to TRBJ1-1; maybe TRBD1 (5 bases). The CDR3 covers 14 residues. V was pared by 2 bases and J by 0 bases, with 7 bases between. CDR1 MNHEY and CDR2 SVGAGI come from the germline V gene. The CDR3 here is CASSYPGVNTEAFF. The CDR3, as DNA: TGTGCCAGCAGTTACCCGGGGGTGAACACTGAAGCTTTCTTT.

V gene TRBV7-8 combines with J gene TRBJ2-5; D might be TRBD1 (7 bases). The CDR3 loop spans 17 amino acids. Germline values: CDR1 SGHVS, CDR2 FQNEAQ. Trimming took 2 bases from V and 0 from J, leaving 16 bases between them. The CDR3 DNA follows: TGTGCCAGCAGCTTATCTATCCAGGGGGGCGACCAAGAGACCCAGTACTTC. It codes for CASSLSIQGGDQETQYF.

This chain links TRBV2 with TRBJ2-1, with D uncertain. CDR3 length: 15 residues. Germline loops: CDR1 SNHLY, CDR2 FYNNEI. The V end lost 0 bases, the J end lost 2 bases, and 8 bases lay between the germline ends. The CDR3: CASSEASKPYNEQFF. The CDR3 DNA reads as TGTGCCAGCAGTGAAGCCAGCAAGCCCTACAATGAGCAGTTCTTC.

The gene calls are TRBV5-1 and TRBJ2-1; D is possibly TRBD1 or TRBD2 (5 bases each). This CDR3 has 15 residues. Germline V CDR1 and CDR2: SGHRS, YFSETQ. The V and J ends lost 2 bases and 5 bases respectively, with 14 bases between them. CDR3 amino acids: CASSFRDPLNNEQFF. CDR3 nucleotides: TGCGCCAGCAGCTTCCGGGACCCGTTAAACAATGAGCAGTTCTTC.

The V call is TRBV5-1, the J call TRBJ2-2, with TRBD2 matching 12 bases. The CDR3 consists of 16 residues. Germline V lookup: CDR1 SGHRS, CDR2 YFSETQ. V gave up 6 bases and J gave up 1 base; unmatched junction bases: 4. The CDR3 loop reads CASTQLAGGNTGELFF. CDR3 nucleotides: TGCGCCAGCACACAACTAGCGGGAGGGAACACCGGGGAGCTGTTTTTT.

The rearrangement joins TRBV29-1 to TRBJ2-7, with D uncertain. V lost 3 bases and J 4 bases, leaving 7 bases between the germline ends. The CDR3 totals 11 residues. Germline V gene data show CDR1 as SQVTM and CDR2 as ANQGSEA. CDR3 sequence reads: CSVDAGYEQYF. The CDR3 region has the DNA TGCAGCGTTGACGCCGGTTACGAGCAGTACTTC.